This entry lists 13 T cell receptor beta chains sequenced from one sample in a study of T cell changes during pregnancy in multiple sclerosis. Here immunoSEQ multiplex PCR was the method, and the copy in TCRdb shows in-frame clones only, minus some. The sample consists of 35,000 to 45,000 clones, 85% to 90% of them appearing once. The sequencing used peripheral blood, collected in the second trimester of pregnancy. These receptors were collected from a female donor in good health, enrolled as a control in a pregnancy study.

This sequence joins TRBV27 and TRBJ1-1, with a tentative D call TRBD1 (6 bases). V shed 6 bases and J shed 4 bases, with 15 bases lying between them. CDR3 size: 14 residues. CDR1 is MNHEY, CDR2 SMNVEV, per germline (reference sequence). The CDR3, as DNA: TGTGCCAGCAGGGGCAGGGGAGAGTTCACTGAAGCTTTCTTT. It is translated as CASRGRGEFTEAFF.

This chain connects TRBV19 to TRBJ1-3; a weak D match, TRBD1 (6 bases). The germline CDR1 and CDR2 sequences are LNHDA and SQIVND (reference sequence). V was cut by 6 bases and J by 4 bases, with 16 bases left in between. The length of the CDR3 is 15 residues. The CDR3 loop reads CASRADRLSGNTIYF. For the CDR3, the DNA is TGTGCCAGTAGGGCAGACAGGCTGTCCGGAAACACCATATATTTT.

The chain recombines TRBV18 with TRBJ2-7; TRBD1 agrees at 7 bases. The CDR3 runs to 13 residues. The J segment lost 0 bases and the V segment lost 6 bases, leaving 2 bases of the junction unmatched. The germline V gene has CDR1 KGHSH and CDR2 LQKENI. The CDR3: CASSGQSSYEQYF. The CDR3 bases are TGTGCCAGCTCGGGACAGAGCTCCTACGAGCAGTACTTC.

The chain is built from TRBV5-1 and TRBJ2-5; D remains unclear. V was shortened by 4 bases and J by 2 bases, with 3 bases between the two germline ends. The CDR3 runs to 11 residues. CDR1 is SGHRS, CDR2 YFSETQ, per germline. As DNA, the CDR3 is TGCGCCAGCAGCCTGCAAGAGACCCAGTACTTC. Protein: CASSLQETQYF.

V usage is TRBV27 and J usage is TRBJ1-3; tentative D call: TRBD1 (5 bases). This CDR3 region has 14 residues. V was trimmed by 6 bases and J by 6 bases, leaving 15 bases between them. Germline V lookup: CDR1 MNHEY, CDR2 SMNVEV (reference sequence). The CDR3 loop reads CASRDTGPSNTIYF. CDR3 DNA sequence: TGTGCCAGCAGGGATACAGGTCCTTCAAACACCATATATTTT.

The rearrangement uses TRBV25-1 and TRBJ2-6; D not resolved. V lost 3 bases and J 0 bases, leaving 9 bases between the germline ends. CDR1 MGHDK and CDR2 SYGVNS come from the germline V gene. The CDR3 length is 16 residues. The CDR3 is CASSDPVDSGANVLTF. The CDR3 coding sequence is TGTGCCAGCAGTGACCCGGTAGACTCTGGGGCCAACGTCCTGACTTTC.

The CDR3 sequence: CASSMTGGAWEQYF. DNA of the CDR3: TGTGCCAGTAGTATGACAGGGGGAGCTTGGGAGCAGTACTTC. The chain combines TRBV19 with TRBJ2-7, with 9 bases fitting TRBD1. Trimming removed 3 bases from V and 7 bases from J; junction bases left unmatched: 7. The CDR3 length is 14 residues. In germline, CDR1 is LNHDA, CDR2 SQIVND (reference sequence).

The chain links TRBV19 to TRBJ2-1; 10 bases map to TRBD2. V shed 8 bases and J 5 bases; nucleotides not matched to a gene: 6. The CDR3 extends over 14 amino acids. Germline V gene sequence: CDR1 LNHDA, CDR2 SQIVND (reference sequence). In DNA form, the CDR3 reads TGTGCCAGTGTCGGGACTAGCGAGCACAATGAGCAGTTCTTC. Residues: CASVGTSEHNEQFF.

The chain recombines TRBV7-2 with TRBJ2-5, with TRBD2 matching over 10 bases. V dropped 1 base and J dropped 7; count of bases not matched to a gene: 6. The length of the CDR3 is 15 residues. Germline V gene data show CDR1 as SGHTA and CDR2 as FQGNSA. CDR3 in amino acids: CASSLGLAGAGTQYF. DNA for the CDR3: TGTGCCAGCAGCTTAGGGCTAGCGGGAGCGGGGACCCAGTACTTC.

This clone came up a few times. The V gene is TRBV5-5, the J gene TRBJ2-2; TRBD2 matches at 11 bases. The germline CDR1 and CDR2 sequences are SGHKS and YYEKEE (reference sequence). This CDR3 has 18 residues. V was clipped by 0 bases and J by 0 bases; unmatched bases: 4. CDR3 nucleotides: TGTGCCAGCAGCTTGGGTCTAGCGGGGGGAGCGAACACCGGGGAGCTGTTTTTT. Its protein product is CASSLGLAGGANTGELFF.

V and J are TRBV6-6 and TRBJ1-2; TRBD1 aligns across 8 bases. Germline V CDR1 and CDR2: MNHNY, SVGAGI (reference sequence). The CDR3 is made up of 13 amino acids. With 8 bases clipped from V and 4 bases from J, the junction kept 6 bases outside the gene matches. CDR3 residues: CASLRGQGYGYTF. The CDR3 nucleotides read TGTGCCAGCCTCAGGGGGCAAGGCTATGGCTACACCTTC.

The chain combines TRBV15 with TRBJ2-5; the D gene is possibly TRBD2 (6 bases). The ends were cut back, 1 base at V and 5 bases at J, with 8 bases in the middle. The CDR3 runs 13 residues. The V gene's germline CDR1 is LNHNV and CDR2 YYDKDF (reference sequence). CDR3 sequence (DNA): TGTGCCACCAGCAGAGGTGGGGGGGAGACCCAGTACTTC. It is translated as CATSRGGGETQYF.

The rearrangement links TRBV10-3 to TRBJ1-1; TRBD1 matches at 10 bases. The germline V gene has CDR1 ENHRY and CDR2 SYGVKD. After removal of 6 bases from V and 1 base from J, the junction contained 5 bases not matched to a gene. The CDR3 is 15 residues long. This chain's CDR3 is CAIRGGTGENTEAFF. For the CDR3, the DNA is TGTGCCATCAGGGGGGGGACAGGGGAGAACACTGAAGCTTTCTTT.